This T cell receptor beta chain was sequenced during a study of beta chain features in type 1 diabetes. This clone came up a few times. No antigen is known for it. Study outcomes and limitations: There was a moderate but significant shortening of TCRB CDR3s in all four CD4+ subsets of Type 1 diabetes patients.

Reverse transcription of all isolated RNA meant that expressed TCRB transcripts were sequenced. Profiled with immunoSEQ multiplex PCR; TCRdb holds only in-frame clones, not every one. The profile shows under 200,000 clones, approximately 8.1% of them singletons. The sample was central memory CD4+ T cells from blood. The receptor comes from a man in his late teens or twenties in good health.

DNA for the CDR3: TGTGCCAGCAGTGGACTAGCGGGGGCTACTCACGGGGGGGAGCTGTTTTTT. Protein: CASSGLAGATHGGELFF. The rearrangement joins TRBV6-1 to TRBJ2-2, with 12 nucleotides matching TRBD2. From germline, CDR1 is MNHNS and CDR2 SASEGT. The CDR3 loop spans 17 amino acids. Losses at the gene ends were 4 bases for V and 8 bases for J; bases not matched to a gene: 11.